These 13 T cell receptor beta chains originate from one sample sequenced in a study of identical twins (dated by TCRdb to the mid-2010s). The method behind the library was 5' RACE. Instrument used: Illumina HiSeq 2000. The public reads were run again by TCRdb, first through fastp at Q25 and then through MiXCR, and only productive beta chains were kept. All rows with the same CDR3 protein become a single entry with the most common DNA and genes. The sample table records 310,000 or so distinct CDR3 sequences; about 8% of these occur just once. Together, the top ten hold over 2% of the sample. This same sample was also taken into another study, of yellow fever vaccine responses in identical twins.

The source material was memory (CD45RO+) T cells sorted from blood. The sample's cell subset or site, from its label and the paper: CD45RO+ enriched T cells. The receptors originated from a woman under 30 in good health.

The rearrangement joins TRBV15 to TRBJ2-3, with 10 bases that match TRBD2. V was clipped by 6 bases and J by 2 bases; unmatched bases: 5. This CDR3 region has 15 residues. CDR1 and CDR2 (germline): LNHNV, YYDKDF (reference sequence). CDR3 sequence: CATRAGGPITDTQYF. The CDR3 DNA reads as TGTGCCACCAGAGCGGGGGGGCCGATCACAGATACGCAGTATTTT.

This clonotype has a count of ten or more. The chain links TRBV7-2 to TRBJ1-6; TRBD1 agrees at 9 bases. V gave up 4 bases and J gave up 8 bases; unmatched junction bases: 3. CDR3 length: 14 residues. Germline assignment: CDR1 SGHTA and CDR2 FQGNSA. The CDR3 DNA reads as TGTGCCAGCAGCTCGGACAGGGGATATTCACCCCTCCACTTT. This encodes CASSSDRGYSPLHF.

Here the CDR3 DNA reads TGCAGTGCAGAGAAGGGGGGATGGACTGAAGCTTTCTTT. It translates to CSAEKGGWTEAFF. J is TRBJ1-1 and V is TRBV20-1, with D possibly TRBD1 on 6 matching bases. CDR3 length equals 13 residues. Germline V CDR1 and CDR2: DFQATT, SNEGSKA (reference sequence). V lost 6 bases, J lost 5 bases, and 16 bases lay in between.

The V call is TRBV6-6, the J call TRBJ2-1; no definite D call. The CDR3 sequence is 10 residues long. The V gene lost 6 bases and the J gene lost 5 bases, with 2 bases spanning the gap. CDR1 is MNHNY and CDR2 is SVGAGI in the germline V gene (reference sequence). CDR3 DNA sequence: TGTGCCAGCAGAAACAATGAGCAGTTCTTC. It encodes CASRNNEQFF.

This clonotype was seen a few times. The chain combines TRBV6-4 with TRBJ2-2; 11 nucleotides align to TRBD1. CDR3 size: 16 residues. V was clipped by 3 bases and J by 6 bases; unmatched bases: 6. The germline V gene encodes CDR1 MRHNA and CDR2 SNTAGT. CDR3 region: CASSERPGQGAGELFF. The CDR3 nucleotides read TGTGCCAGCAGTGAGAGACCGGGACAGGGGGCCGGGGAGCTGTTTTTT.

This clonotype was observed many times. The gene calls are TRBV20-1 and TRBJ2-1, with 14 bases matching TRBD2. The trim removed 6 bases at V and 3 bases at J, leaving 19 bases unmatched. CDR1 and CDR2 from the germline V gene are DFQATT and SNEGSKA (reference sequence). This CDR3 region has 20 residues. CDR3 region: CSASALMGLAGDRNYNEQFF. The DNA for the CDR3 is TGCAGTGCAAGTGCTTTAATGGGACTAGCGGGAGATCGGAACTACAATGAGCAGTTCTTC.

In its sample, this clonotype was seen many times. The chain links TRBV25-1 to TRBJ2-1, with a tentative D call TRBD1 (5 bases). Between the trimmed V and J ends, which lost 5 bases and 7 bases, there was a span of 6 bases. Germline V CDR1 and CDR2: MGHDK, SYGVNS. The CDR3 spans 11 residues. As DNA, the CDR3 is TGTGCCAGCAGTAAGGGGAATGAGCAGTTCTTC. This encodes CASSKGNEQFF.

The rearrangement links TRBV18 to TRBJ2-1; D gene uncertain. V was clipped by 0 bases and J by 6 bases, with 9 bases between them. The CDR3 is made up of 14 amino acids. Looked up from germline, CDR1 is KGHSH and CDR2 is LQKENI. Here the CDR3 reads CASSPPSQINEQFF. CDR3 sequence (DNA): TGTGCCAGCTCACCACCGTCACAGATCAATGAGCAGTTCTTC.

The J gene is TRBJ1-4, the V gene TRBV5-1; maybe TRBD1 (5 bases). Germline V gene sequence: CDR1 SGHRS, CDR2 YFSETQ. CDR3 length: 13 amino acids. V was pared by 4 bases and J by 8 bases, with 12 bases between. The CDR3 loop reads CASSRAGEEKLFF. CDR3 nucleotide sequence: TGCGCCAGCAGCAGAGCGGGGGAGGAAAAACTGTTTTTT.

This clonotype was counted only a few times. The chain carries TRBV5-5 and TRBJ2-1; 10 nucleotides match TRBD1. Trimming cost V 3 bases and J 8 bases; bases outside gene matches: 2. Germline V CDR1 and CDR2: SGHKS, YYEKEE (reference sequence). This CDR3 spans 13 amino acids. This chain's CDR3 is CASSSTGGYEQFF. The CDR3 DNA sequence: TGTGCCAGCAGCTCGACAGGGGGCTATGAGCAGTTCTTC.

This clonotype was picked up many times. The CDR3 spells CASSSVGGASTEAFF. The CDR3 DNA reads TGTGCCAGCAGTTCGGTGGGGGGGGCGAGTACTGAAGCTTTCTTT. The genes are TRBV12-3 or TRBV12-4 and TRBJ1-1; D is possibly TRBD1 (6 bases). V was trimmed by 4 bases and J by 5 bases, leaving 17 bases between them. The CDR3 is made up of 15 amino acids.

The V gene is TRBV28, the J gene TRBJ1-3; D gene unclear. CDR1 is MDHEN and CDR2 is SYDVKM in the germline V gene. This CDR3 has 16 residues. V was pared by 4 bases and J by 0 bases, with 13 bases between. The CDR3 sequence is CASSYDLRTSGNTIYF. DNA of the CDR3: TGTGCCAGCAGTTACGATCTCAGGACCTCTGGAAACACCATATATTTT.

This clonotype occurred many times. The V call is TRBV28, the J call TRBJ1-2; 8 bases line up with TRBD1. Per germline, CDR1 MDHEN and CDR2 SYDVKM. The ends lost 2 bases at V and 8 bases at J; junction bases unmatched: 7. This CDR3 region has 14 residues. The CDR3 coding sequence is TGTGCCAGCAGTTTACAGGGGGCTGTATCCGGCTACACCTTC. Protein product: CASSLQGAVSGYTF.